A selection of T cell receptor beta chains follows, all from one sample in a study of blood T cell repertoires in COVID-19. The table came from immunoSEQ multiplex PCR; TCRdb's copy has only in-frame clones and leaves some out. Of 55,000 to 75,000 clones in the sample, about three quarters were seen once. The sample consisted of peripheral blood. These receptors were obtained from a man older than 75 with acute or convalescent COVID-19. CDR3s include the opening cysteine and the closing phenylalanine or tryptophan. The D gene is left open where the match is weak. Clone size appears in some rows only: once, few, many, or a class for an expanded clone.

v_call	clone_size	d_call	j_call	cdr3_aa	cdr3_nt
TRBV2	NA	NA	TRBJ2-5	CASSEQLGGETQYF	TGTGCCAGCAGTGAACAACTAGGCGGGGAGACCCAGTACTTC
TRBV2	NA	NA	TRBJ1-6	CASKFRDTNSPLHF	TGTGCCAGCAAATTCCGGGACACTAATTCACCCCTCCACTTT
TRBV6-6	NA	NA	TRBJ2-1	CASSYPRREQFF	TGTGCCAGCAGTTACCCTAGGCGTGAGCAGTTCTTC
TRBV7-9	NA	NA	TRBJ1-3	CASSPGVSGNTIYF	TGTGCCAGCAGTCCAGGGGTCTCGGGAAACACCATATATTTT
TRBV9	NA	NA	TRBJ1-1	CASSAALNTEAFF	TGTGCCAGCAGCGCCGCGTTGAACACTGAAGCTTTCTTT
TRBV10-2	once	TRBD1	TRBJ2-7	CASRKTGDAKYEQYF	TGCGCCAGCAGAAAGACAGGGGACGCGAAATACGAGCAGTACTTC
TRBV7-3	NA	TRBD2	TRBJ2-5	CASSPSGLETQYF	TGTGCCAGCAGCCCTAGCGGTTTGGAGACCCAGTACTTC
TRBV6-5	NA	NA	TRBJ1-1	CASKQGNTEAFF	TGTGCCAGCAAACAGGGGAACACTGAAGCTTTCTTT
TRBV6-2/TRBV6-3	NA	NA	TRBJ2-7	CASSYGGTGNYYEQYF	TGTGCCAGCAGTTATGGAGGGACCGGGAACTACTACGAGCAGTACTTC
TRBV4-2	NA	TRBD1	TRBJ1-2	CASSQEGQPTVDYGYTF	TGTGCCAGCAGCCAAGAGGGACAGCCTACGGTGGACTATGGCTACACCTTC
TRBV7-7	NA	TRBD2	TRBJ2-1	CASSLGTSGGNEQFF	TGTGCTAGCAGCTTAGGGACTAGCGGGGGGAATGAGCAGTTCTTC
TRBV28	few	NA	TRBJ2-7	CASSLLAGDYYEQYF	TGTGCCAGCAGTTTACTGGCGGGCGATTACTACGAGCAGTACTTC
TRBV3-1/TRBV3-2	few	NA	TRBJ2-3	CASSPGLNTQYF	TGTGCCAGCAGCCCCGGACTGAATACGCAGTATTTT
TRBV19	NA	NA	TRBJ2-6	CASTTGVGSGANVLTF	TGTGCCAGTACAACAGGCGTCGGGAGTGGGGCCAACGTCCTGACTTTC
TRBV19	NA	NA	TRBJ1-5	CASRGVGITMGPQHF	TGTGCCAGTAGAGGGGTTGGCATTACGATGGGGCCCCAGCATTTT
TRBV18	NA	TRBD1	TRBJ1-1	CASSRTGANTEAFF	TGTGCCAGCTCTAGGACAGGAGCGAACACTGAAGCTTTCTTT
TRBV6-6	NA	NA	TRBJ2-7	CASSPFSYEQYF	TGTGCCAGCAGTCCCTTTTCCTACGAGCAGTACTTC
TRBV4-3	NA	NA	TRBJ2-5	CASSQDGLAQYF	TGCGCCAGCAGCCAAGACGGTTTGGCCCAGTACTTC
TRBV19	NA	NA	TRBJ1-4	CASKWQAATNEKLFF	TGTGCCAGTAAGTGGCAGGCCGCAACTAATGAAAAACTGTTTTTT
TRBV2	NA	NA	TRBJ2-6	CASSITGTPSSGANVLTF	TGTGCCAGCAGTATAACCGGGACACCGAGCTCTGGGGCCAACGTCCTGACTTTC
TRBV28	once	TRBD1	TRBJ1-6	CASSSYWTGDNSPLHF	TGTGCCAGCAGTTCGTATTGGACAGGGGATAATTCACCCCTCCACTTT
TRBV7-3	NA	TRBD2	TRBJ2-2	CASSNRGLAGDTGELFF	TGTGCCAGCAGCAACAGGGGACTAGCGGGAGACACCGGGGAGCTGTTTTTT
TRBV5-1	NA	TRBD2	TRBJ2-7	CASSLGTAALAGLSYEQYF	TGCGCCAGCAGCTTGGGAACAGCCGCCCTAGCGGGATTATCCTACGAGCAGTACTTC